The 16 T cell receptor beta chains presented below share a single source sample, sequenced in a study of Ad26.COV2.S vaccination and SARS-CoV-2 variants. Documented treatment: roughly 20 received Ad26.COV2.S at low or high dose, single or two shots; roughly five received placebo; per-sample allocation not given. Sampling was done on day 63 after the first vaccine or placebo injection. Clones were sequenced by immunoSEQ multiplex PCR, and TCRdb holds only the in-frame ones, with some missing. The profile shows some 520,000 clones, roughly 85% of them singletons. The sample here was peripheral blood, taken in a trial of Ad26.COV2.S vaccine versus placebo. The receptors come from a person aged 18 to 65 who received the Ad26.COV2.S COVID-19 vaccine or a placebo.

The chain uses TRBV7-8 and TRBJ1-1; TRBD1 aligns across 9 bases. The V gene end was trimmed by 5 bases and the J gene end by 8 bases; junction bases not matched to a gene: 9. From germline, CDR1 is SGHVS and CDR2 FQNEAQ. This CDR3 region has 14 residues. The CDR3 spells CASSPRDRVGEAFF. CDR3 DNA sequence: TGTGCCAGCAGCCCACGGGACAGGGTGGGGGAAGCTTTCTTT. Full variable domain (missing parts from reference TRBV7-8 and TRBJ1-1): GAGVSQSPRYKVAKRGQDVALRCDPISGHVSLFWYQQALGQGPEFLTYFQNEAQLDKSGLPSDRFFAERPEGSVSTLKIQRTQQEDSAVYLCASSPRDRVGEAFFGQGTRLTVV.

The chain carries TRBV12-3 or TRBV12-4 and TRBJ1-6; D gene ambiguous. The CDR3 runs to 13 residues. V was pared by 0 bases and J by 8 bases, with 5 bases between. CDR3 residues: CASSLAVDSPLHF. The CDR3 bases are TGTGCCAGCAGTTTAGCAGTGGATTCACCCCTCCACTTT.

For this clone: An end of the junction does not agree with germline; a read error may underlie this. The chain has TRBV6-5 and TRBJ2-2; a weak D match, TRBD1 (5 bases). The CDR3 sequence is 11 residues long. Germline CDR1 and CDR2: MNHEY and SVGAGI. The CDR3: CASSSLGVLFF. DNA of the CDR3: TGTGCCAGCAGTTCCCTAGGGGTGCTGTTTTTT.

This clone has just one count. This sequence joins TRBV5-1 and TRBJ2-1, with 9 bases that match TRBD1. The V gene's germline CDR1 is SGHRS and CDR2 YFSETQ. V was clipped by 4 bases and J by 9 bases; unmatched bases: 8. CDR3 length: 14 amino acids. The chain's CDR3 is CASSQGQGLGEQFF. In DNA, the CDR3 is TGCGCCAGCAGCCAAGGACAGGGGCTAGGTGAGCAGTTCTTC. Looking up the rest from reference TRBV5-1 and TRBJ2-1 gives the full variable domain: KAGVTQTPRYLIKTRGQQVTLSCSPISGHRSVSWYQQTPGQGLQFLFEYFSETQRNKGNFPGRFSGRQFSNSRSEMNVSTLELGDSALYLCASSQGQGLGEQFFGPGTRLTVL.

The V call is TRBV10-3, the J call TRBJ1-1, with TRBD1 matching over 7 bases. This CDR3 is built from 12 residues. Trimming removed 5 bases from V and 4 bases from J; junction bases left unmatched: 1. CDR1 and CDR2 from the germline V gene are ENHRY and SYGVKD. In DNA form, the CDR3 reads TGTGCCATCAGTTACAGGGGCACTGAAGCTTTCTTT. Protein sequence: CAISYRGTEAFF.

CDR3 sequence: CASSIVAGGQPQHF. CDR3 DNA sequence: TGTGCCAGTAGTATCGTGGCAGGCGGTCAGCCCCAGCATTTT. The chain is built from TRBV19 and TRBJ1-5; D is unresolved. V was clipped by 3 bases and J by 6 bases, with 12 bases between them. Germline CDR1 and CDR2: LNHDA and SQIVND (reference sequence). The CDR3 runs 14 residues.

The chain has TRBV30 and TRBJ2-7; 9 positions agree with TRBD1. Germline CDR1 reads GTSNPN; CDR2 reads SVGIG (reference sequence). CDR3 length: 16 residues. V was clipped by 3 bases and J by 0 bases; unmatched bases: 9. The CDR3 DNA is TGTGCCTGGAGCAAACAGGGGGCTATCAGCTCCTACGAGCAGTACTTC. Its protein product is CAWSKQGAISSYEQYF.

V is TRBV4-2 and J is TRBJ2-2; 13 bases align to TRBD2. Trimming at V came to 1 base and at J to 5 bases, leaving 4 bases not matched to a gene. The germline V gene encodes CDR1 LGHNA and CDR2 YNFKEQ. The CDR3 loop spans 17 amino acids. CDR3 DNA sequence: TGTGCCAGCAGCCAAGGGACTAGCGGGAGTGTGACCGGGGAGCTGTTTTTT. Protein sequence: CASSQGTSGSVTGELFF.

The chain has TRBV15 and TRBJ1-2, with unresolved D. The CDR3 loop spans 20 amino acids. Germline assignment: CDR1 LNHNV and CDR2 YYDKDF (reference sequence). V lost 1 base to trimming and J lost 4 bases, with 28 bases between them. DNA for the CDR3: TGTGCCACCAGCAGAGTAGGAAGTCAACCTCAACACACAACGGGCTATGGCTACACCTTC. This gives the protein CATSRVGSQPQHTTGYGYTF.

This clone has a single count. The J gene is TRBJ1-4, the V gene TRBV2, with 8 bases matching TRBD1. Per the germline V gene, CDR1 is SNHLY and CDR2 is FYNNEI. This CDR3 region has 15 residues. J lost 6 bases, V lost 2 bases, and 5 bases had no gene match. This chain's CDR3 is CASSEPDRGDEKLFF. In DNA form, the CDR3 reads TGTGCCAGCAGTGAACCCGACAGGGGTGATGAAAAACTGTTTTTT.

This clone was seen once. This chain connects TRBV6-5 to TRBJ2-3; 13 nucleotides agree with TRBD2. V shed 6 bases, J shed 9 bases, and the junction held 3 bases outside the gene matches. The germline CDR1 and CDR2 sequences are MNHEY and SVGAGI. The CDR3 has 13 residues. This chain's CDR3 is CASRQGLAGTQYF. CDR3 coding DNA: TGTGCCAGCAGACAGGGACTAGCGGGAACGCAGTATTTT.

V usage is TRBV9 and J usage is TRBJ2-7; D is possibly TRBD2 (6 bases). Trimming took 4 bases from V and 6 from J, leaving 17 bases between them. In germline, CDR1 is SGDLS, CDR2 YYNGEE. The CDR3 runs to 14 residues. This chain's CDR3 is CASSPPEASAEQYF. CDR3 sequence (DNA): TGTGCCAGCAGCCCCCCGGAAGCTAGCGCCGAGCAGTACTTC. The full variable domain, with the rest looked up from reference TRBV9 and TRBJ2-7, is DSGVTQTPKHLITATGQRVTLRCSPRSGDLSVYWYQQSLDQGLQFLIQYYNGEERAKGNILERFSAQQFPDLHSELNLSSLELGDSALYFCASSPPEASAEQYFGPGTRLTVT.

The chain links TRBV19 to TRBJ2-2; D is tentatively TRBD1 or TRBD2 (5 bases each). CDR3 length equals 10 residues. V was shortened by 7 bases and J by 13 bases, with 10 bases between the two germline ends. CDR1 is LNHDA and CDR2 is SQIVND in the germline V gene (reference sequence). The CDR3 DNA is TGTGCCAGTACCTCGGGGCGGCTGTTTTTT. Residues: CASTSGRLFF.

V gene TRBV5-1 combines with J gene TRBJ2-2; D is ambiguous. The germline gives CDR1 SGHRS, CDR2 YFSETQ. The CDR3 is 16 amino acids. The germline V and J ends were trimmed by 1 base and 1 base, with 11 bases remaining between them. The CDR3 region is CASSLLFSGNTGELFF. Here the CDR3 DNA reads TGCGCCAGCAGCTTGTTATTCTCCGGGAACACCGGGGAGCTGTTTTTT.

As concerns this clone: A junction end diverges from the germline sequence, so it may reflect a read error. CDR3 residues: CASHQEFWGRSEF. In DNA, the CDR3 is TGTGCCAGTCATCAGGAGTTTTGGGGTAGGTCCGAATTC. The chain uses TRBV28 and TRBJ1-2; D ambiguous. Germline V gives CDR1 MDHEN, CDR2 SYDVKM. The CDR3 length is 13 residues.

The chain recombines TRBV30 with TRBJ1-4, with unresolved D. The CDR3 length is 12 residues. Germline V lookup: CDR1 GTSNPN, CDR2 SVGIG (reference sequence). V lost 7 bases to trimming and J lost 4 bases, with 10 bases between them. The CDR3 region has the DNA TGTGCCTTACAGCCAGTTAATGAAAAACTGTTTTTT. This sequence encodes CALQPVNEKLFF.